This is a list of T cell receptor beta chains from one sample in a study of T-cell memory formation after mild COVID-19. TCRdb independently ran MiXCR on the 5' RACE reads; one entry per CDR3 protein. This table has hundreds of thousands of distinct CDR3 sequences, around 8% appearing once. Sample: PBMCs or a T cell subset sorted from them (not recorded which). The receptors derive from a man aged 18 to 30 who had mild COVID-19 (a few samples of this study predate the infection). Cell type and time point are not known. CDR3s include the opening cysteine and the closing phenylalanine or tryptophan. The order of the fields is V gene, J gene, clone size, D gene, CDR3 protein, CDR3 DNA. A D gene is named only where the DNA matches it firmly. Clone size is given for some rows only: seen once, a few or many times, or a class if the clone is expanded.

TRBV19	TRBJ2-6	-	-	CASPSGGNSGANVLTF	TGTGCCAGCCCTAGTGGGGGGAACTCTGGGGCCAACGTCCTGACTTTC
TRBV18	TRBJ1-6	many	-	CASSPYNSPLHF	TGTGCCAGCTCCCCCTATAATTCACCCCTCCACTTT
TRBV11-2	TRBJ1-2	-	TRBD1	CASSLSRDSYGYTF	TGTGCCAGCAGCTTGTCGAGGGACAGCTATGGCTACACCTTC
TRBV10-2	TRBJ1-1	-	-	CASSEWLNTEAFF	TGCGCCAGCAGTGAGTGGCTGAACACTGAAGCTTTCTTT
TRBV12-3/TRBV12-4	TRBJ2-3	few	TRBD1	CASSGDRPTDTQYF	TGTGCCAGCAGCGGGGACAGGCCCACAGATACGCAGTATTTT
TRBV5-1	TRBJ2-7	-	TRBD2	CASSLKRGASYEQYF	TGCGCCAGCAGCTTGAAGCGGGGGGCGTCCTACGAGCAGTACTTC
TRBV12-3/TRBV12-4	TRBJ1-1	many	-	CASAIIRDTPNTEAFF	TGTGCCAGCGCTATAATTAGGGACACCCCGAACACTGAAGCTTTCTTT
TRBV5-1	TRBJ1-6	once	TRBD1	CASSFGDRLHSPLHF	TGCGCCAGCAGCTTTGGGGACAGACTTCATTCACCCCTCCACTTT
TRBV5-1	TRBJ2-7	few	TRBD1	CASSLAATGAFEQYF	TGCGCCAGCAGCTTGGCCGCGACAGGGGCCTTCGAGCAGTACTTC
TRBV7-2	TRBJ2-3	many	-	CASSSYRADTQYF	TGTGCCAGCAGCTCCTACAGAGCAGATACGCAGTATTTT
TRBV10-3	TRBJ2-2	-	-	CAIRDPRQNTGELFF	TGTGCCATCAGGGACCCTCGGCAGAACACCGGGGAGCTGTTTTTT
TRBV20-1	TRBJ2-4	many	TRBD2	CSAISGIAGGKNIQYF	TGCAGTGCTATATCGGGAATAGCGGGGGGAAAAAACATTCAGTACTTC
TRBV6-5	TRBJ1-1	few	-	CASISSIEAFF	TGTGCCAGCATATCTAGCATTGAAGCTTTCTTT
TRBV18	TRBJ2-5	few	-	CASSPGAGSGETQYF	TGTGCCAGCTCACCTGGGGCAGGGTCAGGAGAGACCCAGTACTTC
TRBV12-3/TRBV12-4	TRBJ1-1	-	TRBD1	CASSGQGAGTEAFF	TGTGCCAGCAGCGGCCAGGGGGCGGGCACTGAAGCTTTCTTT
TRBV7-2	TRBJ1-5	-	-	CASSLGTPGDQPQHF	TGTGCCAGCAGCTTAGGGACCCCCGGCGATCAGCCCCAGCATTTT
TRBV20-1	TRBJ2-3	few	TRBD1	CSAQTGGPTDTQYF	TGCAGTGCCCAGACAGGGGGCCCGACAGATACGCAGTATTTT
TRBV6-4	TRBJ2-3	-	TRBD2	CARRLGGDTDTQYF	TGTGCCAGGAGATTGGGGGGGGACACAGATACGCAGTATTTT
TRBV6-1	TRBJ1-2	-	-	CASSEWGVLVNGYTF	TGTGCCAGCAGTGAGTGGGGGGTGTTGGTCAATGGCTACACCTTC
TRBV30	TRBJ2-5	many	-	CAWRGAFQETQYF	TGTGCCTGGAGAGGGGCCTTCCAAGAGACCCAGTACTTC
TRBV6-5	TRBJ1-2	-	-	CASSLRDLGGYTF	TGTGCCAGCAGTTTACGGGACTTGGGCGGCTACACCTTC
TRBV5-4	TRBJ2-7	-	-	CASSFSVGYEQYF	TGTGCCAGCAGCTTTAGCGTCGGCTACGAGCAGTACTTC
TRBV12-3/TRBV12-4	TRBJ2-4	-	-	CASSFASADIQYF	TGTGCCAGCAGTTTCGCATCCGCGGACATTCAGTACTTC
TRBV7-8	TRBJ2-1	few	-	CASSPIRGEQFF	TGTGCCAGCAGCCCCATCCGAGGTGAGCAGTTCTTC
TRBV19	TRBJ2-1	-	-	CASSIEGLSYNEQFF	TGTGCCAGTAGTATTGAGGGACTCTCCTACAATGAGCAGTTCTTC
TRBV5-4	TRBJ2-5	-	TRBD2	CASSSGDSGGEETQYF	TGTGCCAGCAGCTCCGGTGATAGCGGGGGGGAGGAGACCCAGTACTTC
TRBV7-9	TRBJ1-2	few	-	CASSLPDSEGYTF	TGTGCCAGCAGCTTACCGGATTCGGAAGGCTACACCTTC
TRBV7-9	TRBJ2-5	few	-	CASSDRQIQETQYF	TGTGCCAGCAGCGACAGACAGATCCAAGAGACCCAGTACTTC
TRBV7-2	TRBJ2-2	few	-	CASSLVGVWNTGELFF	TGTGCCAGCAGCTTAGTCGGGGTCTGGAACACCGGGGAGCTGTTTTTT
TRBV5-1	TRBJ1-2	-	-	CASSLARGSNYGYTF	TGCGCCAGCAGCTTGGCGAGGGGGTCGAACTATGGCTACACCTTC
TRBV13	TRBJ1-2	-	-	CASSLVGRDGYTF	TGTGCCAGCAGCTTAGTTGGGCGGGATGGCTACACCTTC
TRBV4-3	TRBJ2-1	-	-	CASSQVRRGDEQFF	TGCGCCAGCAGCCAAGTTCGTAGGGGAGATGAGCAGTTCTTC
TRBV10-3	TRBJ1-6	-	TRBD1	CAISESLTGDNSPLHF	TGTGCCATCAGTGAGTCACTGACAGGGGATAATTCACCCCTCCACTTT
TRBV4-2	TRBJ2-7	-	-	CASSPTRDYEQYF	TGTGCCAGCAGCCCGACTAGAGACTACGAGCAGTACTTC
TRBV12-3/TRBV12-4	TRBJ2-2	-	-	CASSFSETGFGELFF	TGTGCCAGCAGTTTCTCCGAGACCGGGTTCGGGGAGCTGTTTTTT
TRBV25-1	TRBJ2-7	-	-	CASGLKNHEQYF	TGTGCCAGCGGTTTAAAGAATCACGAGCAGTACTTC
TRBV6-5	TRBJ2-3	few	TRBD2	CASRTSGHSTDTQYF	TGTGCCAGCAGGACTAGCGGGCACAGCACAGATACGCAGTATTTT
TRBV7-3	TRBJ2-1	-	-	CASSPYRTTLYNEQFF	TGTGCCAGCAGCCCTTATCGGACTACCCTCTACAATGAGCAGTTCTTC
TRBV27	TRBJ1-6	-	-	CASSLSTRARGGYNSPLHF	TGTGCCAGCAGTTTAAGTACCCGGGCCCGAGGGGGGTATAATTCACCCCTCCACTTT
TRBV10-3	TRBJ1-5	-	TRBD1	CAIIPGGYQPQHF	TGTGCCATCATCCCAGGGGGATATCAGCCCCAGCATTTT
TRBV6-2/TRBV6-3	TRBJ2-2	many	TRBD2	CASSYRGSTNTGELFF	TGTGCCAGCAGTTACCGCGGGAGTACGAACACCGGGGAGCTGTTTTTT
TRBV20-1	TRBJ1-1	few	TRBD1	CSATGQADTEAFF	TGCAGTGCCACGGGACAGGCGGACACTGAAGCTTTCTTT
TRBV20-1	TRBJ2-1	many	-	CSAQPLGGKDNEQFF	TGCAGTGCTCAACCATTGGGCGGGAAAGACAATGAGCAGTTCTTC
TRBV4-1	TRBJ1-2	few	TRBD1	CASSQWTGDYGYTF	TGCGCCAGCAGCCAATGGACAGGGGACTATGGCTACACCTTC
TRBV7-6	TRBJ2-7	-	-	CASSFGDLYEQYF	TGTGCCAGCAGCTTCGGGGACCTCTACGAGCAGTACTTC
TRBV7-2	TRBJ1-2	many	-	CASSLFNRENDGYTF	TGTGCCAGCAGCTTGTTTAACAGGGAGAACGATGGCTACACCTTC
TRBV11-2	TRBJ2-7	few	-	CASSPPAYEQYF	TGTGCCAGCAGCCCTCCCGCGTACGAGCAGTACTTC
TRBV12-3/TRBV12-4	TRBJ1-6	many	TRBD1	CASSNDRESPLHF	TGTGCCAGCAGTAATGACAGGGAATCACCCCTCCACTTT
TRBV7-2	TRBJ2-5	-	TRBD2	CASSLRWTSGGGRETQYF	TGTGCCAGCAGCCTCCGATGGACTAGCGGGGGGGGTCGCGAGACCCAGTACTTC
TRBV9	TRBJ2-3	-	-	CASSVGGVDTDTQYF	TGTGCCAGCAGCGTAGGGGGGGTTGACACAGATACGCAGTATTTT
TRBV5-4	TRBJ2-3	-	TRBD2	CASSLGSRGILSTDTQYF	TGTGCCAGCAGCTTGGGTTCGCGGGGGATTTTAAGCACAGATACGCAGTATTTT
TRBV6-5	TRBJ2-3	few	-	CASSSSPGPDTQYF	TGTGCCAGCAGTTCCTCACCGGGCCCAGATACGCAGTATTTT
TRBV24-1	TRBJ1-5	few	-	CATSGSGVSNQPQHF	TGTGCCACCAGTGGATCAGGGGTTAGCAATCAGCCCCAGCATTTT
TRBV4-1	TRBJ1-1	many	-	CASSPGRSGNTEAFF	TGCGCCAGCAGCCCCGGACGGAGTGGTAACACTGAAGCTTTCTTT
TRBV12-3/TRBV12-4	TRBJ2-7	many	-	CASTAVPGEQYF	TGTGCCAGCACCGCCGTTCCCGGGGAGCAGTACTTC